This T cell receptor (beta chain) was found in a study of blood T cell repertoires in COVID-19. Study details: Samples of COVID-19 (acute and convalescent) were obtained from the United States, Italy and Spain. The analysed material was cDNA or gDNA that came from T cells, B-cell-depleted T cells, or PBMCs.

Original methodology: Reference gene primer amplification yielded estimated nucleated cell counts. Sequencing used immunoSEQ multiplex PCR; TCRdb keeps in-frame clones, though not all of them. Clone size and the V and J calls come from that table; the DNA yielded D and trimming. The data contain hundreds of thousands of clones, around nine tenths of them seen just once; the ten biggest clones take up more than 1.2%. V was shortened by 0 bases and J by 7 bases, with 15 bases between the two germline ends. Germline lookup yields CDR1 MNHEY and CDR2 SVGAGI. This CDR3 is built from 16 residues. The chain has TRBV6-5 and TRBJ2-2; no clear D. This receptor was identified in a man older than 75 with acute or convalescent COVID-19. The specimen was peripheral blood. CDR3 in DNA: TGTGCCAGCAGTTACTCCCCCTGGAGTTCTTTCGGGGAGCTGTTTTTT. Its protein is CASSYSPWSSFGELFF.